This T cell receptor beta chain is drawn from a study of shared clonotypes between healthy human individuals. In the study overall: Donor ages ranged 18 to 49 years: a couple of women, three men.

As for this clone: In the same sample, other DNA sequences code for this CDR3.

The assay was run at deep level. Assay used: immunoSEQ multiplex PCR; TCRdb lists only in-frame clones, some missing. The table records over 800,000 clones, about 91% of them present only once. It was CD45RO-negative cells, positively selected for CCR7, that made up naive CD8 cells, with terminally differentiated effector memory CD45RA+ cells excluded. Every donor, a Caucasian adult, lived in Nashville, Tennessee. Sequenced input: naive CD8+ T cells sorted from blood. The origin of this receptor is a man in his thirties or forties in good health.

In DNA form, the CDR3 reads TGTGCCAGCAGCGCCGGGACTAGCGGGACCTACAATGAGCAGTTCTTC. This encodes CASSAGTSGTYNEQFF. V and J are TRBV9 and TRBJ2-1; 13 bases map to TRBD2. The CDR3 spans 16 residues. Germline CDR1 SGDLS, CDR2 YYNGEE. V lost 3 bases and J lost 2; bases outside the gene matches: 2.